This T cell receptor (beta chain) is from a study of blood T cells in healthy people across ages. A sample-barcoded 5' primer and a J-beta primer mix were used in a second PCR of roughly 6 to 11 cycles. A template-switch adaptor containing 12 random nucleotides labeled each cDNA molecule. TCRdb re-called the 5' RACE reads through MiXCR, storing one row per CDR3 protein. This table has 600,000 to 1,000,000 distinct CDR3 sequences, roughly 60% appearing once. Collection of roughly 9.6 milliliters of peripheral blood was performed for each donor. Per individual sample, total RNA of at least 5.5 micrograms was extracted. Concerning this clonotype itself: Its specificity is unknown.

V was cut by 2 bases and J by 1 base, with 8 bases left in between. This CDR3 region has 14 residues. Per the germline V gene, CDR1 is ENHRY and CDR2 is SYGVKD. Study-wide results and limits: It was the long-lived donors that had more naive CD4+ cells and higher diversity than aged donors.

The chain combines TRBV10-3 with TRBJ1-1; possibly TRBD1 for D (5 bases). Input material: blood. The TCR was taken from a man aged 25 to 45 in good health. The chain's CDR3 is CAISEVGGNTEAFF. For the CDR3, the DNA is TGTGCCATCAGTGAGGTCGGGGGGAACACTGAAGCTTTCTTT.